These 21 T cell receptor beta chains were all obtained from the same sample, sequenced in a study of cytomegalovirus exposure and HLA in healthy donors. Some clones are missing from TCRdb's copy, which holds only in-frame ones; the method was immunoSEQ multiplex PCR. The sample carries approximately 210,000 clones, approximately 85% recorded once. The sequencing sample was made of PBMCs. These receptors all stem from a woman aged 18 to 35 in good health and CMV-seronegative.

The genes are TRBV7-8 and TRBJ2-5; 8 bases are a match to TRBD1. J lost 1 base, V lost 5 bases, and 9 bases had no gene match. The CDR3 totals 16 residues. Germline values: CDR1 SGHVS, CDR2 FQNEAQ. CDR3 sequence reads: CASSPSGRGLQETQYF. DNA for the CDR3: TGTGCCAGCAGCCCCTCAGGCAGGGGGCTCCAAGAGACCCAGTACTTC. Variable domain in full (rest from reference TRBV7-8 and TRBJ2-5): GAGVSQSPRYKVAKRGQDVALRCDPISGHVSLFWYQQALGQGPEFLTYFQNEAQLDKSGLPSDRFFAERPEGSVSTLKIQRTQQEDSAVYLCASSPSGRGLQETQYFGPGTRLLVL.

This clone has a single count. The V and J genes are TRBV18 and TRBJ2-7, with 7 nucleotides matching TRBD1. V gave up 6 bases and J gave up 4 bases; unmatched junction bases: 12. Germline V gives CDR1 KGHSH, CDR2 LQKENI. The CDR3 has 15 amino acids. CDR3 sequence (DNA): TGTGCCAGCTCCCCGGAAGGCAGGGGGTATTACGAGCAGTACTTC. As protein: CASSPEGRGYYEQYF.

The chain employs TRBV5-1 and TRBJ2-7, with 10 bases matching TRBD1. Germline V gene data show CDR1 as SGHRS and CDR2 as YFSETQ. V lost 4 bases to trimming and J lost 4 bases; unmatched junction nucleotides: 8. The CDR3 is 15 residues long. The CDR3 DNA sequence: TGCGCCAGCAGCGTAGGTGGGACAGGGGTTTACGAGCAGTACTTC. As protein: CASSVGGTGVYEQYF.

The chain combines TRBV10-1 with TRBJ1-2; 7 bases agree with TRBD1. J was trimmed by 3 bases and V by 9 bases; bases with no gene match: 7. The CDR3 covers 13 residues. Germline V CDR1 and CDR2: WNHNN, SYGVQD (reference sequence). The CDR3 here is CASSRTGDYGYTF. For the CDR3, the DNA is TGCGCCAGTTCCCGTACAGGGGACTATGGCTACACCTTC.

The rearrangement uses TRBV30 and TRBJ1-2; unclear D gene. The ends were cut back, 1 base at V and 4 bases at J, with 22 bases in the middle. The CDR3 length is 17 residues. Germline assignment: CDR1 GTSNPN and CDR2 SVGIG (reference sequence). The CDR3: CAWSGGRKRNPPYGYTF. The CDR3 DNA reads as TGTGCCTGGAGTGGAGGGAGGAAGCGGAACCCCCCCTATGGCTACACCTTC.

J is TRBJ2-1 and V is TRBV7-6; the match to TRBD2 covers 9 bases. Germline trimming cut 5 bases from V and 5 bases from J; bases unmatched to any gene: 7. Germline V gene sequence: CDR1 SGHVS, CDR2 FNYEAQ. The CDR3 totals 15 residues. The CDR3 bases are TGTGCCAGCAGCCCCTCTTCTAGCGGGAACAATGAGCAGTTCTTC. This gives the protein CASSPSSSGNNEQFF.

V and J are TRBV5-8 and TRBJ2-7; D is possibly TRBD2 (5 bases). CDR3 size: 14 residues. Trimming left V 4 bases short and J 1 base short, with 12 bases between. Germline V lookup: CDR1 SGHTS, CDR2 YDEGEE. The CDR3 sequence is CASSLDLRSYEQYF. CDR3 DNA sequence: TGTGCCAGCAGCCTGGACTTGAGGTCCTACGAGCAGTACTTC.

The gene calls are TRBV6-6 and TRBJ2-1, with 8 bases that match TRBD2. Trimming at V came to 0 bases and at J to 13 bases, leaving 14 bases not matched to a gene. Germline CDR1 and CDR2: MNHNY and SVGAGI (reference sequence). This CDR3 region has 16 residues. CDR3 protein: CASSYSGLDNDSEQFF. The CDR3 DNA reads TGTGCCAGCAGTTACTCGGGACTAGACAATGATTCAGAACAGTTCTTC.

This rearrangement joins TRBV6-1 to TRBJ1-6, with a possible D match to TRBD1 (5 bases). CDR3 size: 20 residues. Trimming shortened V by 0 bases and J by 9 bases, and 27 bases separated the two germline ends. The germline gives CDR1 MNHNS, CDR2 SASEGT. CDR3 sequence: CASSEASKGTTLGLISPLHF. For the CDR3, the DNA is TGTGCCAGCAGTGAAGCAAGTAAGGGGACTACCCTAGGGCTAATTTCACCCCTCCACTTT.

There are a few counts of this clone. J is TRBJ1-5 and V is TRBV7-7, with no clear D. The V gene's germline CDR1 is SSHAT and CDR2 FNYEAQ (reference sequence). This CDR3 region has 13 residues. V lost 2 bases and J lost 6, with 8 bases in between. In DNA form, the CDR3 reads TGTGCCAGCAGCTTATCCGGAGGTCAGCCCCAGCATTTT. Protein product: CASSLSGGQPQHF.

CDR3 loop: CASSLPGYTEAFF. The CDR3 DNA sequence: TGTGCCAGCAGCTTACCAGGGTACACTGAAGCTTTCTTT. The rearrangement joins TRBV7-3 to TRBJ1-1; D is possibly TRBD1 (5 bases). The CDR3 is made up of 13 amino acids. Germline lookup yields CDR1 SGHTA and CDR2 FQGTGA. The V end was cut by 2 bases, the J end by 3 bases, with 7 bases between.

The chain employs TRBV6-5 and TRBJ2-1; D might be TRBD2 (6 bases). This CDR3 is built from 16 residues. CDR1 is MNHEY, CDR2 SVGAGI, per germline. V dropped 2 bases and J dropped 3 bases, with 14 bases sitting between them. CDR3 loop: CASSYGSGEGYNEQFF. CDR3 DNA: TGTGCCAGCAGTTACGGGTCGGGAGAGGGCTACAATGAGCAGTTCTTC.

The chain couples TRBV29-1 to TRBJ2-1; maybe TRBD2 (6 bases). The CDR3 loop spans 12 amino acids. Trimming removed 6 bases from V and 4 bases from J, with 10 bases in between. CDR1 and CDR2 from the germline V gene are SQVTM and ANQGSEA. The CDR3 region is CSVTRDYNEQFF. CDR3 nucleotides: TGCAGCGTCACGCGGGATTACAATGAGCAGTTCTTC.

This clone was seen only once. The chain recombines TRBV5-1 with TRBJ2-3; D is perhaps TRBD1 (6 bases). The CDR3 runs 15 residues. Germline V gene data show CDR1 as SGHRS and CDR2 as YFSETQ. The V end lost 4 bases, the J end lost 2 bases, and 14 bases lay between the germline ends. CDR3 loop: CASSIYAGATDTQYF. CDR3 coding DNA: TGCGCCAGCAGCATCTATGCAGGGGCCACAGATACGCAGTATTTT.

The rearrangement uses TRBV6-5 and TRBJ2-2; D is perhaps TRBD1 (6 bases). Germline CDR1 is MNHEY and CDR2 is SVGAGI. Trimming cost V 5 bases and J 1 base, with 11 bases left between them. The CDR3 is 15 amino acids. The CDR3 is CASSLPGQNTGELFF. The CDR3 coding sequence is TGTGCCAGCAGTCTACCGGGACAGAACACCGGGGAGCTGTTTTTT.

The rearrangement uses TRBV11-3 and TRBJ2-3, with D hard to call. V dropped 2 bases and J dropped 0 bases, with 6 bases sitting between them. The CDR3 runs to 14 residues. Germline V gene data show CDR1 as SGHNT and CDR2 as YENEEA. The CDR3 region is CASSLSASTDTQYF. In DNA form, the CDR3 reads TGTGCCAGCAGCTTATCAGCGAGCACAGATACGCAGTATTTT.

This sequence joins TRBV15 and TRBJ2-1; 7 positions agree with TRBD2. CDR1 LNHNV and CDR2 YYDKDF come from the germline V gene (reference sequence). CDR3 length: 18 amino acids. V shed 0 bases and J 3 bases; nucleotides not matched to a gene: 11. The CDR3 nucleotides read TGTGCCACCAGCAGAGAGTTCCTGGGCGGGGGATACTACAATGAGCAGTTCTTC. The encoded protein is CATSREFLGGGYYNEQFF.

CDR3 DNA: TGCAGCGTTGCGACAGACAGGATATCAAGGGAAGCTTTCTTT. Its translation is CSVATDRISREAFF. J is TRBJ1-1 and V is TRBV29-1; possibly TRBD1 for D (6 bases). The CDR3 runs to 14 residues. V lost 4 bases and J lost 8, with 20 bases in between. Germline loops: CDR1 SQVTM, CDR2 ANQGSEA.

The chain joins TRBV11-3 to TRBJ2-7, with D maybe TRBD1 (6 bases). The CDR3 is 13 amino acids. Germline V gene lookup returns CDR1 SGHNT and CDR2 YENEEA. Trimming took 0 bases from V and 5 from J, leaving 8 bases between them. CDR3 nucleotide sequence: TGTGCCAGCAGCTTAGACAGGGGAGACGAGCAGTACTTC. Translating gives CASSLDRGDEQYF.

V and J are TRBV5-1 and TRBJ2-3; D ambiguous. In germline, CDR1 is SGHRS, CDR2 YFSETQ. This CDR3 is built from 13 residues. Deletions cut 4 bases from V and 6 bases from J, with 12 bases between. The CDR3 DNA reads TGCGCCAGCAGCCTGCTATTAACGGATACGCAGTATTTT. This translates into CASSLLLTDTQYF.

The rearrangement uses TRBV11-2 and TRBJ2-7; D is possibly TRBD2 (7 bases). Germline V gene data show CDR1 as SGHAT and CDR2 as FQNNGV. This CDR3 is built from 17 residues. The ends were cut back, 3 bases at V and 6 bases at J, with 24 bases in the middle. This CDR3 reads CASSFPLGGSAGAEQYF. The CDR3 DNA reads as TGTGCCAGCAGCTTTCCCCTGGGGGGATCTGCGGGGGCCGAGCAGTACTTC.